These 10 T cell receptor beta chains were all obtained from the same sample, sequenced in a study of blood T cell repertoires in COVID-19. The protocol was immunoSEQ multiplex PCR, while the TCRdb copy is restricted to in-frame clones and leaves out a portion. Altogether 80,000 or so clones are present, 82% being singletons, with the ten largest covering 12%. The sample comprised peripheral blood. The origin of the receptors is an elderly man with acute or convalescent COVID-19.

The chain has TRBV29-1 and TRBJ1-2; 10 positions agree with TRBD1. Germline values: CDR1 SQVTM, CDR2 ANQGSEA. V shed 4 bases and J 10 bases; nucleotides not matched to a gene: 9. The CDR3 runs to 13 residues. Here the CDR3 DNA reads TGCAGCGTTGTGACTGGGACAGGGGAAGACTACACCTTC. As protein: CSVVTGTGEDYTF.

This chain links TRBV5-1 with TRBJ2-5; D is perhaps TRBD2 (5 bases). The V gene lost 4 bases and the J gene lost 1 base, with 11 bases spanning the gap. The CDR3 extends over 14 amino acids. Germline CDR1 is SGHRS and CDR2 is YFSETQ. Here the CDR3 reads CASSPTRSQETQYF. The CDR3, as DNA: TGCGCCAGCAGCCCAACTAGATCCCAAGAGACCCAGTACTTC.

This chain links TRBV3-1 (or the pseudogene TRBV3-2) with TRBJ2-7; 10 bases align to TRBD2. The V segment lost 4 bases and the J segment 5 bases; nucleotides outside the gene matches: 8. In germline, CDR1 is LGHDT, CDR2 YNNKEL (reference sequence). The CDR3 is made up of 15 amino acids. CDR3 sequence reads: CASSPPGTSDHEQYF. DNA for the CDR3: TGTGCCAGCAGCCCCCCCGGGACTAGCGACCACGAGCAGTACTTC.

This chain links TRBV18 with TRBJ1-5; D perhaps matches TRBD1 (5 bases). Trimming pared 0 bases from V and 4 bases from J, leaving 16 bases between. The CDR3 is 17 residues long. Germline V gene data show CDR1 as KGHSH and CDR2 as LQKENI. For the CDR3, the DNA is TGTGCCAGCTCACCACCATCTGGGGCCCAATCGAATCAGCCCCAGCATTTT. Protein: CASSPPSGAQSNQPQHF.

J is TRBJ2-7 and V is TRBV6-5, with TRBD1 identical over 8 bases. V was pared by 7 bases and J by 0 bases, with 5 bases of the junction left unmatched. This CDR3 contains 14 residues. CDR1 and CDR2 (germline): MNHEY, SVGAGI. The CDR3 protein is CASNRDRSSYEQYF. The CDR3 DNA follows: TGTGCCAGCAATCGGGACAGGTCCTCCTACGAGCAGTACTTC.

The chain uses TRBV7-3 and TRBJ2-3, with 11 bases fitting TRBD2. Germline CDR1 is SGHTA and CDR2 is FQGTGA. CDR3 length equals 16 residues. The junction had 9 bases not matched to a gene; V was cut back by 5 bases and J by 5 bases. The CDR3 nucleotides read TGTGCCAGCAGCCCTCGCGTAGCGGGGGGGATAGATACGCAGTATTTT. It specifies CASSPRVAGGIDTQYF.

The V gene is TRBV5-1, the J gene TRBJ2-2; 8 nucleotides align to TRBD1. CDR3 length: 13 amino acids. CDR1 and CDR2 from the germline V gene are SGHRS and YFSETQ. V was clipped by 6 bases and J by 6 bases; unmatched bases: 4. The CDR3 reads CASTIQGAGELFF. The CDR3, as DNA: TGCGCCAGCACAATACAGGGGGCCGGGGAGCTGTTTTTT.

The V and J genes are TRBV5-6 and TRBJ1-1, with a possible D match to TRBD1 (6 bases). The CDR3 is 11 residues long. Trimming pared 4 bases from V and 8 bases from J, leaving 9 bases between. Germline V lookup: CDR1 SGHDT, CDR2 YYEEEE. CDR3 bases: TGTGCCAGCAGCGTGGGGACAGAAGCTTTCTTT. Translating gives CASSVGTEAFF.

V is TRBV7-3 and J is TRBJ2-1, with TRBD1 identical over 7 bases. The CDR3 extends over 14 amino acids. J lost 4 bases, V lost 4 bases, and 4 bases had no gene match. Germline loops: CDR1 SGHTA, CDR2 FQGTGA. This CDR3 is CASSYRDRYNEQFF. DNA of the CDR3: TGTGCCAGCAGCTACCGGGACAGATACAATGAGCAGTTCTTC.

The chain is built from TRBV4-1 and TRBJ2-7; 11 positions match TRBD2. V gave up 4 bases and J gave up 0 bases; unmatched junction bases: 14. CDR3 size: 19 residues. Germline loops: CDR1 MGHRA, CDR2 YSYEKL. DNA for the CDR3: TGCGCCAGCAGCCCCCGGGAGATGACTAGCGGGGCGAGCTCCTACGAGCAGTACTTC. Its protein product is CASSPREMTSGASSYEQYF.